There are many counts of the clone carrying this TCR beta chain. In TCRdb, the 5' RACE reads were re-called with MiXCR into one record per CDR3 protein. The data hold 50,000 to 80,000 distinct CDR3 sequences, with roughly 21% observed a single time. This record comes from a study of HIV-infected patients and healthy controls. Trimming pared 8 bases from V and 0 bases from J, leaving 7 bases between. The CDR3 extends over 12 amino acids. Germline CDR1 reads SEHNR; CDR2 reads FQNEAQ (reference sequence). The chain joins TRBV7-9 to TRBJ1-1, with D uncertain. This clonotype originated in a human donor in good health. Sequenced sample: CD4+ T cells from blood. For the CDR3, the DNA is TGTGCCAGCGGAATAATGAACACTGAAGCTTTCTTT. The encoded protein is CASGIMNTEAFF.